These 6 T cell receptor beta chains came from one sample sequenced in a study of T cell responses to AZD1222 COVID-19 vaccine. Sequenced by immunoSEQ multiplex PCR; TCRdb stores in-frame clones only, minus some. The sample has 60,000 to 85,000 clones, 87% seen once. The source was peripheral blood, collected 28 days after the second AZD1222 dose. The receptors shown here come from an adult who received the AZD1222 COVID-19 vaccine.

The J gene is TRBJ2-5, the V gene TRBV5-4, with D perhaps TRBD1 (6 bases). V was cut by 2 bases and J by 1 base, with 15 bases left in between. CDR1 is SGHNT and CDR2 is YYREEE in the germline V gene (reference sequence). This CDR3 is 16 amino acids long. CDR3 protein: CASSFGQFGGQETQYF. CDR3 DNA sequence: TGTGCCAGCAGCTTTGGACAGTTTGGCGGCCAAGAGACCCAGTACTTC.

V and J are TRBV7-2 and TRBJ2-7; D is perhaps TRBD1 (6 bases). CDR1 is SGHTA and CDR2 is FQGNSA in the germline V gene. The CDR3 has 15 amino acids. Trimming cost V 5 bases and J 5 bases, with 19 bases left between them. The CDR3 DNA sequence: TGTGCCAGCAGCCCCGTGCGGGCAGGGGTAGACGAGCAGTACTTC. This sequence encodes CASSPVRAGVDEQYF.

The V call is TRBV5-4, the J call TRBJ1-1, with 7 bases that match TRBD1. The germline CDR1 and CDR2 sequences are SGHNT and YYREEE (reference sequence). With 3 bases clipped from V and 0 bases from J, the junction kept 2 bases outside the gene matches. This CDR3 is 14 amino acids long. CDR3: CASSSGQVNTEAFF. CDR3 in DNA: TGTGCCAGCAGCTCCGGACAGGTGAACACTGAAGCTTTCTTT.

This clone has a handful of counts. This chain connects TRBV4-1 to TRBJ1-6; possibly TRBD1 for D (5 bases). The CDR3 has 16 residues. V was trimmed by 4 bases and J by 9 bases, leaving 19 bases between them. CDR1 and CDR2 from the germline V gene are MGHRA and YSYEKL. CDR3 nucleotides: TGCGCCAGCAGCCCCTCACGGGGGAATAGCCCTTCACCCCTCCACTTT. Its protein product is CASSPSRGNSPSPLHF.

The chain uses TRBV20-1 and TRBJ1-1; TRBD1 might be the D (5 bases). The length of the CDR3 is 11 residues. V lost 3 bases to trimming and J lost 6 bases, with 8 bases between them. Germline CDR1 reads DFQATT; CDR2 reads SNEGSKA (reference sequence). The DNA of the CDR3 is TGCAGTGCTAGTAGGGACGCTGAAGCTTTCTTT. Protein product: CSASRDAEAFF.

The V and J genes are TRBV5-5 and TRBJ2-7; 12 nucleotides line up with TRBD2. V gave up 4 bases and J gave up 6 bases; unmatched junction bases: 8. The CDR3 contains 15 residues. CDR1 and CDR2 from the germline V gene are SGHKS and YYEKEE (reference sequence). This chain's CDR3 is CASSPTSGGFGEQYF. In nucleotides, the CDR3 is TGTGCCAGCAGCCCCACTAGCGGGGGGTTTGGCGAGCAGTACTTC.